A single sample is the source of the 31 T cell receptor beta chains below, sequenced in a study of T cells after yellow fever vaccination. TCRdb used MiXCR to reprocess the 5' RACE reads, holding one entry per CDR3 protein. The table includes approximately 250,000 distinct CDR3 sequences, 3.6% detected once. The specimen was PBMCs, collected 15 days after the yellow fever booster vaccination. These receptor sequences come from a man between 18 and 29 years old who received the YFV17D yellow fever vaccine.

This clonotype came up many times. The chain has TRBV11-3 and TRBJ2-1; D is perhaps TRBD2 (5 bases). Trimming removed 1 base at V and 8 bases at J, with 21 bases between. CDR3 length: 17 amino acids. Germline V gene data show CDR1 as SGHNT and CDR2 as YENEEA. CDR3 in amino acids: CASSLGRSAGVADEQFF. CDR3 DNA sequence: TGTGCCAGCAGCTTAGGTAGATCGGCCGGGGTCGCGGATGAGCAGTTCTTC.

This clonotype has at least ten counts. J is TRBJ1-4 and V is TRBV5-1; no definite D call. The CDR3 runs 14 residues. From germline, CDR1 is SGHRS and CDR2 YFSETQ. The ends were cut back, 0 bases at V and 10 bases at J, with 13 bases in the middle. CDR3 in DNA: TGCGCCAGCAGCTTGGTTGTCGGTGAAGGAAAACTGTTTTTT. Residues: CASSLVVGEGKLFF.

This clonotype was picked up many times. The rearrangement links TRBV9 to TRBJ1-4; D may be TRBD1 (6 bases). The germline V gene has CDR1 SGDLS and CDR2 YYNGEE. V shed 3 bases and J shed 10 bases, with 13 bases lying between them. The CDR3 sequence is 13 residues long. The CDR3 loop is CASSEEGVGKLFF. CDR3 coding DNA: TGTGCCAGCAGCGAGGAGGGGGTCGGAAAACTGTTTTTT.

This clonotype was observed many times. This sequence joins TRBV12-3 or TRBV12-4 and TRBJ1-2; D is unresolved. Between the trimmed V and J ends, which lost 2 bases and 5 bases, there was a span of 9 bases. The CDR3 totals 13 residues. The CDR3 spells CASSLLLDYGYTF. For the CDR3, the DNA is TGTGCCAGCAGTTTATTACTCGATTATGGCTACACCTTC.

This chain connects TRBV9 to TRBJ2-7; 11 bases match TRBD2. The V and J ends lost 0 bases and 2 bases, in that order; junction bases with no gene match: 10. Germline values: CDR1 SGDLS, CDR2 YYNGEE. This CDR3 comprises 18 residues. CDR3 residues: CASSVGVTSGDHTYEQYF. The CDR3 DNA is TGTGCCAGCAGCGTAGGTGTGACTAGCGGGGACCATACCTACGAGCAGTACTTC.

This clonotype was seen ten or more times. The chain has TRBV20-1 and TRBJ2-1, with unresolved D. The V end was cut by 6 bases, the J end by 1 base, with 13 bases between. The CDR3 contains 14 residues. CDR1 is DFQATT, CDR2 SNEGSKA, per germline (reference sequence). The CDR3 DNA is TGCAGTGCAGACCCTAGTGGGTCCTACAATGAGCAGTTCTTC. Encoded protein: CSADPSGSYNEQFF.

This clonotype was observed many times. The chain is built from TRBV24-1 and TRBJ2-3; D uncertain. Germline values: CDR1 KGHDR, CDR2 SFDVKD. V dropped 2 bases and J dropped 1 base, with 12 bases sitting between them. The CDR3 extends over 16 amino acids. The CDR3 coding sequence is TGTGCCACCAGTGATTACGCGGCAAGGGGCACAGATACGCAGTATTTT. It translates to CATSDYAARGTDTQYF.

This clonotype was counted at least ten times. The chain links TRBV7-2 to TRBJ2-5, with 9 bases matching TRBD2. V was pared by 6 bases and J by 4 bases, with 6 bases of the junction left unmatched. The germline V gene has CDR1 SGHTA and CDR2 FQGNSA. The CDR3 has 14 amino acids. CDR3 DNA: TGTGCCAGCAGGGATAGCGGGGGAGTAGAGACCCAGTACTTC. This translates into CASRDSGGVETQYF.

This clonotype was counted ten times or more. The chain carries TRBV7-6 and TRBJ1-5, with 8 bases fitting TRBD1. V shed 6 bases, J shed 0 bases, and the junction held 16 bases outside the gene matches. Germline V lookup: CDR1 SGHVS, CDR2 FNYEAQ. This CDR3 comprises 19 residues. This CDR3 is CASRDPGQGPFYSNQPQHF. The CDR3 DNA is TGTGCCAGCAGGGATCCCGGACAGGGCCCCTTCTATAGCAATCAGCCCCAGCATTTT. The full variable domain, rest sourced from reference TRBV7-6 and TRBJ1-5, is GAGVSQSPRYKVTKRGQDVALRCDPISGHVSLYWYRQALGQGPEFLTYFNYEAQQDKSGLPNDRFSAERPEGSISTLTIQRTEQRDSAMYRCASRDPGQGPFYSNQPQHFGDGTRLSIL.

This clonotype has a handful of counts. V usage is TRBV2 and J usage is TRBJ2-3; possible D gene TRBD1, 5 bases. The CDR3 length is 15 residues. Deletions cut 4 bases from V and 0 bases from J, with 11 bases between. Germline V gene sequence: CDR1 SNHLY, CDR2 FYNNEI. CDR3 nucleotide sequence: TGTGCCAGCAGTGTCCCAGGGATTAGCACAGATACGCAGTATTTT. Translating gives CASSVPGISTDTQYF.

This clonotype was observed at least ten times. This sequence joins TRBV7-9 and TRBJ2-1; 9 positions match TRBD2. The CDR3 runs to 14 residues. Germline V gene lookup returns CDR1 SEHNR and CDR2 FQNEAQ (reference sequence). J lost 5 bases, V lost 3 bases, and 2 bases had no gene match. The CDR3 reads CASSLVAGDNEQFF. CDR3 sequence (DNA): TGTGCCAGCAGCTTGGTAGCGGGGGACAATGAGCAGTTCTTC.

The table lists this clonotype with many counts. The gene calls are TRBV4-1 and TRBJ1-6; 7 bases agree with TRBD1. The V gene's germline CDR1 is MGHRA and CDR2 YSYEKL. The CDR3 runs to 15 residues. Trimming took 10 bases from V and 7 from J; bases not matched to a gene: 13. The CDR3 DNA reads as TGCGCCACCCGACAGGGAGGGGGGATAAATTCACCCCTCCACTTT. Translation: CATRQGGGINSPLHF.

This clonotype was detected many times. This rearrangement joins TRBV5-4 to TRBJ1-6, with D possibly being TRBD1 (6 bases). Germline CDR1 SGHNT, CDR2 YYREEE (reference sequence). Trimming took off 2 bases at V and 5 bases at J, with 8 bases between the two ends. The CDR3 totals 14 residues. CDR3 in DNA: TGTGCCAGCAGCTTAAACAGGGATAATTCACCCCTCCACTTT. Translation gives CASSLNRDNSPLHF.

This clonotype came up many times. This rearrangement joins TRBV27 to TRBJ1-1; 8 positions match TRBD1. The CDR3 extends over 15 amino acids. J was trimmed by 6 bases and V by 1 base; bases with no gene match: 7. Germline V gene lookup returns CDR1 MNHEY and CDR2 SMNVEV (reference sequence). The DNA of the CDR3 is TGTGCCAGCAGTTTATTGGACAGGGAGGGTGCTGAAGCTTTCTTT. It translates to CASSLLDREGAEAFF.

This clonotype was found many times. This sequence joins TRBV4-2 and TRBJ2-7; unclear D gene. CDR1 and CDR2 from the germline V gene are LGHNA and YNFKEQ. The CDR3 has 14 amino acids. V dropped 0 bases and J dropped 6 bases, with 12 bases sitting between them. CDR3 residues: CASSQEMLSSEQYF. For the CDR3, the DNA is TGTGCCAGCAGCCAAGAAATGTTGTCTAGCGAGCAGTACTTC.

This clonotype has ten or more counts. The chain couples TRBV4-3 to TRBJ2-5; D is unresolved. Trimming removed 2 bases at V and 5 bases at J, with 18 bases between. The CDR3 runs 16 residues. Germline assignment: CDR1 LGHNA and CDR2 YSLEER. The CDR3 reads CASSQKSTSRVETQYF. As DNA, the CDR3 is TGCGCCAGCAGCCAAAAGTCTACCTCGAGAGTGGAGACCCAGTACTTC.

This clonotype was picked up many times. The rearrangement uses TRBV12-3 or TRBV12-4 and TRBJ2-5; 8 bases are a match to TRBD1. V dropped 6 bases and J dropped 3; count of bases not matched to a gene: 3. This CDR3 is 13 amino acids long. The CDR3 loop is CASRLGQEETQYF. The CDR3 bases are TGTGCCAGCAGACTGGGACAGGAAGAGACCCAGTACTTC.

This clonotype was seen only a few times. The V gene is TRBV11-2, the J gene TRBJ1-5; D gene uncertain. The CDR3 has 15 residues. The ends were cut back, 2 bases at V and 5 bases at J, with 13 bases in the middle. Germline loops: CDR1 SGHAT, CDR2 FQNNGV. CDR3 residues: CASSLMVGSDQPQHF. CDR3 coding DNA: TGTGCCAGCAGCTTAATGGTAGGGTCCGATCAGCCCCAGCATTTT.

This clonotype has a handful of counts. The CDR3 sequence is CASSYSKTSGGTHQETQYF. For the CDR3, the DNA is TGTGCCAGCAGTTACTCGAAGACTAGCGGGGGGACACACCAAGAGACCCAGTACTTC. The chain joins TRBV6-5 to TRBJ2-5, with 13 bases that match TRBD2. CDR3 length: 19 residues. Per the germline V gene, CDR1 is MNHEY and CDR2 is SVGAGI. Trimming at V came to 0 bases and at J to 0 bases, leaving 7 bases not matched to a gene.

This clonotype came up many times. The chain joins TRBV5-1 to TRBJ2-5; no firm D call. This CDR3 region has 12 residues. Germline V gene sequence: CDR1 SGHRS, CDR2 YFSETQ. Deletions cut 5 bases from V and 5 bases from J, with 10 bases between. CDR3 in amino acids: CASSPTSETQYF. The DNA for the CDR3 is TGCGCCAGCAGTCCTACCTCTGAGACCCAGTACTTC.

The V call is TRBV6-5, the J call TRBJ2-7; D perhaps matches TRBD1 (6 bases). The CDR3 spans 16 residues. The V gene's germline CDR1 is MNHEY and CDR2 SVGAGI. V was trimmed by 2 bases and J by 3 bases, leaving 17 bases between them. In DNA, the CDR3 is TGTGCCAGCAGTTACGACCGGGACACAGACTTCTACGAGCAGTACTTC. Translating gives CASSYDRDTDFYEQYF.

Ten or more counts support this clonotype. The genes are TRBV7-2 and TRBJ2-1, with 15 positions matching TRBD2. CDR3 length: 13 amino acids. Germline loops: CDR1 SGHTA, CDR2 FQGNSA. V lost 11 bases to trimming and J lost 7 bases; unmatched junction nucleotides: 3. The CDR3 region is CAGGLAGGNEQFF. CDR3 coding DNA: TGTGCCGGGGGACTAGCGGGGGGAAATGAGCAGTTCTTC.

This clonotype was recorded many times. The V call is TRBV21-1, the J call TRBJ2-3; the D call of TRBD1 is as the table states it, not checked on the DNA. TRBV21-1 corresponds to a pseudogene. The CDR3 has 14 amino acids. CDR3 in DNA: TGTGCCAGCAGCCGCCCGGCGGCGGGCGATACGCAGTATTTT. Translated: CASSRPAAGDTQYF.

The sample holds many counts of this clonotype. The chain joins TRBV5-1 to TRBJ1-6; no definite D call. The CDR3 has 15 residues. Germline V gene lookup returns CDR1 SGHRS and CDR2 YFSETQ. Trimming took 4 bases from V and 9 from J, leaving 17 bases between them. The CDR3 loop reads CASSPLEGRGSPLHF. For the CDR3, the DNA is TGCGCCAGCAGCCCCCTTGAGGGCCGGGGTTCACCCCTCCACTTT. The full variable domain, completed using reference TRBV5-1 and TRBJ1-6, is KAGVTQTPRYLIKTRGQQVTLSCSPISGHRSVSWYQQTPGQGLQFLFEYFSETQRNKGNFPGRFSGRQFSNSRSEMNVSTLELGDSALYLCASSPLEGRGSPLHFGNGTRLTVT.

This clonotype was observed many times. This chain joins TRBV5-1 and TRBJ2-1; D tentatively reads TRBD1 or TRBD2 (5 bases each). V was clipped by 2 bases and J by 10 bases, with 16 bases between them. Germline loops: CDR1 SGHRS, CDR2 YFSETQ. CDR3 length equals 14 residues. CDR3 in DNA: TGCGCCAGCAGCTTTGCCGGGACGCAGAACGAGCAGTTCTTC. It translates to CASSFAGTQNEQFF.

There are many counts of this clonotype. The chain links TRBV7-2 to TRBJ2-7, with D maybe TRBD1 (5 bases). Germline CDR1 reads SGHTA; CDR2 reads FQGNSA. There are 14 residues in the CDR3. Trimming removed 2 bases from V and 0 bases from J, with 8 bases in between. As DNA, the CDR3 is TGTGCCAGCAGCTTATTCAGGGACTCCTACGAGCAGTACGTC. Its translation is CASSLFRDSYEQYV.

This clonotype came up many times. The DNA for the CDR3 is TGTGCCACCAGTGATAATAGGCGGGGGGACACAGATACGCAGTATTTT. The encoded protein is CATSDNRRGDTDTQYF. The chain uses TRBV24-1 and TRBJ2-3, with TRBD2 matching over 8 bases. The V and J ends lost 3 bases and 2 bases, in that order; junction bases with no gene match: 6. Germline CDR1 KGHDR, CDR2 SFDVKD. CDR3 length: 16 amino acids.

This clonotype was recorded at least ten times. CDR3 region: CASSLDIAGGREQYF. For the CDR3, the DNA is TGTGCCAGCAGCTTAGATATAGCGGGGGGAAGGGAGCAGTACTTC. V usage is TRBV7-2 and J usage is TRBJ2-7, with 10 bases lining up with TRBD2. V gave up 1 base and J gave up 7 bases; unmatched junction bases: 7. Germline CDR1 is SGHTA and CDR2 is FQGNSA. This CDR3 spans 15 amino acids.

This clonotype occurred many times. Written as DNA, the CDR3 is TGTGCCAGCAGTCCCGACCACGTC. Translation: CASSPDHV. The V gene is TRBV27, the J gene TRBJ2-7; no clear D gene. This CDR3 has 8 residues. CDR1 is MNHEY, CDR2 SMNVEV, per germline (reference sequence).

This clonotype was recorded many times. The J gene is TRBJ2-7, the V gene TRBV18, with TRBD1 matching 8 bases. Germline V gene sequence: CDR1 KGHSH, CDR2 LQKENI. The CDR3 totals 15 residues. The trim removed 3 bases at V and 4 bases at J, leaving 8 bases unmatched. CDR3 region: CASSPRQGADYEQYF. The CDR3 region has the DNA TGTGCCAGCTCACCGCGGCAGGGGGCGGATTACGAGCAGTACTTC.

This clonotype was observed many times. The rearrangement links TRBV5-1 to TRBJ1-2; TRBD1 matches 7 bases. The CDR3 totals 15 residues. Germline V gene lookup returns CDR1 SGHRS and CDR2 YFSETQ. J gave up 4 bases and V 3 bases, and 9 bases lay outside the gene matches. CDR3 residues: CASSSSPGQPYGYTF. For the CDR3, the DNA is TGCGCCAGCAGCTCCTCCCCGGGACAGCCCTATGGCTACACCTTC.